This note documents a single TCR beta chain sequence. Its matching antigen is unknown. This entry belongs to a study of blood T cells in healthy people across ages. Regarding the study as a whole: Not knowing donor CMV status may have confounded expanded clonotype changes. Reliance upon unsorted PBMCs precluded definitive naive versus antigen-experienced comparison.

Healthy Russian Caucasian donors spanned ages roughly 6 to 90 years. CDR3 size: 16 residues. A second PCR of roughly 7 to 11 cycles used a sample-barcoded 5' primer and a J-beta primer mix. TCRdb analysed the 5' RACE reads with MiXCR anew, one entry per CDR3 protein. The repertoire consists of over a million distinct CDR3 sequences, with approximately 39% occurring once and the leading ten covering less than 5%. The sequenced sample was blood. The chain combines TRBV21-1 with TRBJ1-6; the table's D call of TRBD1 was not tested on the DNA. TRBV21-1 is annotated as a pseudogene. This receptor was obtained from a woman between 18 and 30 years old in good health. CDR3 sequence reads: CASSKVGAPYNSPLHF. The DNA for the CDR3 is TGTGCCAGCAGCAAAGTGGGGGCACCATATAATTCACCCCTCCACTTT.